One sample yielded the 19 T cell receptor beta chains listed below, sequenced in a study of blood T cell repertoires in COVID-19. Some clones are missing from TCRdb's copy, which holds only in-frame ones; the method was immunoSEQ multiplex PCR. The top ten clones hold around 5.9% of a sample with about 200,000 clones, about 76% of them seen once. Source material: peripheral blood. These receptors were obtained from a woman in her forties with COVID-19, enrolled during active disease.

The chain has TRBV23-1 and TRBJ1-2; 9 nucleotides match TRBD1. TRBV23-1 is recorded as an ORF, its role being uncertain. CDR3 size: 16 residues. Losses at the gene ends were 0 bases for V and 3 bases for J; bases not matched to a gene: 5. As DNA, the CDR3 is TGCGCCAGCAGTCAATCTCGGGACAGGGACCACTATGGCTACACCTTC. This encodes CASSQSRDRDHYGYTF.

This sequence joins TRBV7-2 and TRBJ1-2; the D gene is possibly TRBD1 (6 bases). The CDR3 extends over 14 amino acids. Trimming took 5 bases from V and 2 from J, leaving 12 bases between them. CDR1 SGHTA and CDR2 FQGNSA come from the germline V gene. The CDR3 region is CASSDVQGNYGYTF. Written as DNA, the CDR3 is TGTGCCAGCAGCGATGTTCAGGGGAACTATGGCTACACCTTC.

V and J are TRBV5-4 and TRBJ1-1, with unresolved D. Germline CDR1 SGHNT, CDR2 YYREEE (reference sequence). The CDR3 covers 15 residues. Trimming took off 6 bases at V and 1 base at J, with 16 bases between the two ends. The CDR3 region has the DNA TGTGCCAGCAACCAAGAACAGACTAGGAACACTGAAGCTTTCTTT. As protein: CASNQEQTRNTEAFF.

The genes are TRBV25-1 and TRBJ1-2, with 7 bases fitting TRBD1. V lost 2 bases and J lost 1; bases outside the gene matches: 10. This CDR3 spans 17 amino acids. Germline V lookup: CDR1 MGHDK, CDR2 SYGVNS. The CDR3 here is CASSETDRVEGNYGYTF. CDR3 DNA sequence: TGTGCCAGCAGTGAAACTGACAGGGTCGAGGGTAACTATGGCTACACCTTC.

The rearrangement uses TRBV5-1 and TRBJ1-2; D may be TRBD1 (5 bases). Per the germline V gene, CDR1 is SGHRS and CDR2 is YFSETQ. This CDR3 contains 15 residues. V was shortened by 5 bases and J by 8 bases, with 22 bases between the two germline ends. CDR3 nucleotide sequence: TGCGCCAGCAGATTTACCCTCGGGGGATTGCAAGGCTACACCTTC. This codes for CASRFTLGGLQGYTF.

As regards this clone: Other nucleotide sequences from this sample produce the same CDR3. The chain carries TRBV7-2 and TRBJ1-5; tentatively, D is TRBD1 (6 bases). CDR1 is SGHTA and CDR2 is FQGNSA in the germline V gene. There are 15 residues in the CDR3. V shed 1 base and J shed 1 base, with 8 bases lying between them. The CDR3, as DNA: TGTGCCAGCAGCTTAGTAGGGGGAAGCAATCAGCCCCAGCATTTT. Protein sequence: CASSLVGGSNQPQHF.

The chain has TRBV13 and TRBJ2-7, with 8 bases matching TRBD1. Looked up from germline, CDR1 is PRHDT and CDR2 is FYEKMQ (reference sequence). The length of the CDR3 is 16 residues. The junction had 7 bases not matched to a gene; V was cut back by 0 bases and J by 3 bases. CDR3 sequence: CASSLGLWDRNYEQYF. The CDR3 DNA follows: TGTGCCAGCAGCTTAGGCCTATGGGACAGGAACTACGAGCAGTACTTC.

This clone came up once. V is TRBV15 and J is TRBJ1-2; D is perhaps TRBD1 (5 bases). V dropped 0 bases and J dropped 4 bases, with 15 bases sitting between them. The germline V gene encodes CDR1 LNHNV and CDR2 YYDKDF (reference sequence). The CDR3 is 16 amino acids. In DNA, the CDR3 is TGTGCCACCAGCAGAGAGGAGGCAGCGGGGGGCTATGGCTACACCTTC. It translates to CATSREEAAGGYGYTF.

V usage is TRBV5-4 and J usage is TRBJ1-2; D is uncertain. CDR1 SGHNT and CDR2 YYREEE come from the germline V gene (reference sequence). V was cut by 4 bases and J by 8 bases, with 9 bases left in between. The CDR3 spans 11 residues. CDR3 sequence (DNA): TGTGCCAGCAGCCGGGATCGGGGCTACACCTTC. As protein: CASSRDRGYTF.

CDR3 residues: CATSSGGAWDEQFF. The CDR3, as DNA: TGTGCCACCAGTAGCGGGGGGGCCTGGGATGAGCAGTTCTTC. The gene calls are TRBV24-1 and TRBJ2-1, with 10 bases aligning to TRBD2. Germline V gene lookup returns CDR1 KGHDR and CDR2 SFDVKD. J lost 8 bases, V lost 6 bases, and 6 bases had no gene match. The CDR3 contains 14 residues.

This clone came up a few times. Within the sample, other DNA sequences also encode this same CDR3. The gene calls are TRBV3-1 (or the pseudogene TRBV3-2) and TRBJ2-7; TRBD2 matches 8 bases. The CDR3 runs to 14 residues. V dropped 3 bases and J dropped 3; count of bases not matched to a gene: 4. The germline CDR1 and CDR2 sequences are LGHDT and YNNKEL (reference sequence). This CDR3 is CASSQKRGIYEQYF. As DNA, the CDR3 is TGTGCCAGCAGCCAGAAGCGGGGGATCTACGAGCAGTACTTC.

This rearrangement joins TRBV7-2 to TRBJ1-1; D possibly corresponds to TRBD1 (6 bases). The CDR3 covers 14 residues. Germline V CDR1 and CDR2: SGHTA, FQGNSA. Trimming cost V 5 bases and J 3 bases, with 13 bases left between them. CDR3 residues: CASSQRGSHTEAFF. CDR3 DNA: TGTGCCAGCAGCCAGAGGGGGAGTCACACTGAAGCTTTCTTT.

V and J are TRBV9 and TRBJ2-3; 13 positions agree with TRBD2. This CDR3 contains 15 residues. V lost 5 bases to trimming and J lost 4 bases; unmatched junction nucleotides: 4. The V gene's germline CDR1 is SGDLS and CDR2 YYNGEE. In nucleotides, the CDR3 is TGTGCCAGCAGTCAGGGACTAGCGGGGTCAGATACGCAGTATTTT. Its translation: CASSQGLAGSDTQYF. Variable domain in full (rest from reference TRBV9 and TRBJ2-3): DSGVTQTPKHLITATGQRVTLRCSPRSGDLSVYWYQQSLDQGLQFLIQYYNGEERAKGNILERFSAQQFPDLHSELNLSSLELGDSALYFCASSQGLAGSDTQYFGPGTRLTVL.

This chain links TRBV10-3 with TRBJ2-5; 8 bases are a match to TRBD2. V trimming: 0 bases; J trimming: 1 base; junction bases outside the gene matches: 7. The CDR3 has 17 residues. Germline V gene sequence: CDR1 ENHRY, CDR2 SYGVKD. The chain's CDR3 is CAISESRASGLQETQYF. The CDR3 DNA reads TGTGCCATCAGTGAGTCGAGGGCTAGCGGGCTCCAAGAGACCCAGTACTTC.

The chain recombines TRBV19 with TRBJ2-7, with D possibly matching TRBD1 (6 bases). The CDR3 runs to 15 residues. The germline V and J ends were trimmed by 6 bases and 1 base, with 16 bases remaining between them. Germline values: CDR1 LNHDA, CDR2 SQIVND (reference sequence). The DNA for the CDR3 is TGTGCCAGTAGCCCCCCGGACAGCTATTCCTACGAGCAGTACTTC. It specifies CASSPPDSYSYEQYF. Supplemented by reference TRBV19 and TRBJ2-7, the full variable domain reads DGGITQSPKYLFRKEGQNVTLSCEQNLNHDAMYWYRQDPGQGLRLIYYSQIVNDFQKGDIAEGYSVSREKKESFPLTVTSAQKNPTAFYLCASSPPDSYSYEQYFGPGTRLTVT.

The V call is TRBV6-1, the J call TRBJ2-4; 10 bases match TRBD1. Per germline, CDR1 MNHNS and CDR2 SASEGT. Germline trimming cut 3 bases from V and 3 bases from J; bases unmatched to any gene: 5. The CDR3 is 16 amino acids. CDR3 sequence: CASSDGQGGGKNIQYF. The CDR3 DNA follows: TGTGCCAGCAGTGACGGACAGGGGGGGGGCAAAAACATTCAGTACTTC.

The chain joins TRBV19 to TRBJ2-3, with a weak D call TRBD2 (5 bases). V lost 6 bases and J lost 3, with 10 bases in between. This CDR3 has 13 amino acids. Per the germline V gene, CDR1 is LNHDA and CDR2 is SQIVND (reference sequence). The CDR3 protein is CASRGSGTDTQYF. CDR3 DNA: TGTGCCAGTAGAGGGAGCGGTACAGATACGCAGTATTTT.

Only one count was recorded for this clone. This chain's CDR3 is CAWSAGAKNIQYF. CDR3 nucleotides: TGTGCCTGGAGTGCCGGAGCCAAAAACATTCAGTACTTC. The rearrangement uses TRBV30 and TRBJ2-4; D unresolved. The germline gives CDR1 GTSNPN, CDR2 SVGIG (reference sequence). CDR3 length equals 13 residues. V shed 1 base and J shed 0 bases, with 4 bases lying between them.

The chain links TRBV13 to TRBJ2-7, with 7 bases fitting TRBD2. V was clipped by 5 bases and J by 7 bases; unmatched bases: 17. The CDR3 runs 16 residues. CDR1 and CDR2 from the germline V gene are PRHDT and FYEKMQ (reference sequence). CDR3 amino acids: CASSPPRRLGRGEQYF. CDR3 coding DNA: TGTGCCAGCAGCCCACCACGACGGCTGGGGCGGGGGGAGCAGTACTTC.